Listed below are T cell receptor beta chains from one sample, sequenced in a study of regulatory T cells in long-lasting Graves disease. MiXCR, run by TCRdb on the multiplex PCR reads, gives a single entry per CDR3 protein. Of about half a million distinct CDR3 sequences detected, around 12% appear once; the ten largest clones hold about 8.3%. A further study also used this sample, focusing on T cells in Graves' hyperthyroidism and ophthalmopathy.

The sequences come from peripheral blood mononuclear cells (PBMCs), collected at new diagnosis, from a patient treated with antithyroid drugs. The receptors derive from a woman aged 25 to 39 with Graves disease. Each CDR3 is given with its conserved first and last residue. D genes are given only for firm matches.

v_gene	j_gene	d_gene	CDR3aa
TRBV12-3/TRBV12-4	TRBJ1-2	.	CASSVWGSNYGYTF
TRBV20-1	TRBJ2-7	.	CSAGVASYEQYF
TRBV6-1	TRBJ2-5	TRBD1	CASSASTGAIETQYF
TRBV20-1	TRBJ1-2	.	CSAPHPGGNYGYTF
TRBV20-1	TRBJ1-1	.	CSARENPGSFF
TRBV5-1	TRBJ2-5	.	CASRALSSEETQYF
TRBV19	TRBJ1-2	.	CASSVTGKSYGYTF
TRBV20-1	TRBJ1-2	.	CSASSGGADRGHGYTF
TRBV11-2	TRBJ2-7	.	CASSLVGGPYEQYF
TRBV20-1	TRBJ1-2	.	CSARSEQSYGYTF
TRBV28	TRBJ2-5	TRBD1	CASSYGPGGETQYF
TRBV2	TRBJ2-2	.	CAGSEILNTGELFF
TRBV15	TRBJ2-7	.	CATSRDINRAQGEQYF
TRBV27	TRBJ2-1	.	CASSIKGSYNEQFF
TRBV2	TRBJ1-5	.	CASSDGMGGWSQPQHF